These T cell receptor beta chains were read from a single sample in a study of T cells in narcolepsy. Clones were sequenced by immunoSEQ multiplex PCR, and TCRdb holds only the in-frame ones, with some missing. The sample consists of about 33,000 clones, roughly 90% of them appearing once. Sequencing used CD45RA- memory CD4+ T cells from PBMCs. The source is a human donor with narcolepsy. CDR3s include the opening cysteine and the closing phenylalanine or tryptophan. A D gene is named only where the DNA matches it firmly. Rows give clone size only sometimes, using once, few, many, or a class for an expanded clone.

D gene,V gene,J gene,clone size,CDR3 protein,CDR3 DNA
.,TRBV28,TRBJ1-2,.,CASRTGNYGYTF,TGTGCCAGCAGGACAGGAAACTATGGCTACACCTTC
.,TRBV28,TRBJ1-4,.,CASVGSSGSGEKLFF,TGTGCCAGCGTCGGATCCTCAGGTTCCGGAGAAAAACTGTTTTTT
TRBD2,TRBV7-2,TRBJ2-2,.,CASSFREATGELFF,TGTGCCAGCAGCTTCCGGGAGGCCACCGGGGAGCTGTTTTTT
.,TRBV5-5,TRBJ2-4,once,CASSLDFDQYF,TGTGCCAGCAGCCTTGACTTCGATCAGTACTTC
.,TRBV5-1,TRBJ2-2,.,CASSLWGTNTGELFF,TGCGCCAGCAGCTTGTGGGGGACTAACACCGGGGAGCTGTTTTTT
.,TRBV6-5,TRBJ2-3,.,CASSYGPRGGVDTQYF,TGTGCCAGCAGTTATGGGCCAAGAGGGGGGGTAGATACGCAGTATTTT
.,TRBV6-5,TRBJ1-2,.,CASSPRGEGYTF,TGTGCCAGCAGCCCTAGAGGCGAAGGCTACACCTTC
.,TRBV2,TRBJ2-4,.,CASTEGAKNIQYF,TGTGCCAGCACCGAGGGGGCCAAAAACATTCAGTACTTC
.,TRBV7-2,TRBJ1-4,.,CASSPFNEKLFF,TGTGCCAGCAGCCCTTTTAATGAAAAACTGTTTTTT
.,TRBV30,TRBJ1-1,.,CAWSFGGEAFF,TGTGCCTGGAGTTTCGGAGGTGAAGCTTTCTTT
TRBD1,TRBV18,TRBJ2-3,.,CASSPGRGRPDTQYF,TGTGCCAGCTCACCGGGAAGGGGGCGCCCAGATACGCAGTATTTT
.,TRBV7-6,TRBJ2-4,.,CASSPAGTTLAKNIQYF,TGTGCCAGCAGCCCAGCCGGGACCACCTTAGCCAAAAACATTCAGTACTTC
TRBD1,TRBV7-2,TRBJ1-2,.,CASSAGTGGGYTF,TGTGCCAGCAGCGCCGGGACAGGGGGTGGCTACACCTTC
TRBD1,TRBV4-3,TRBJ2-4,once,CASSQDHGRGRDIQYF,TGCGCCAGCAGCCAAGATCACGGCAGGGGGCGGGACATTCAGTACTTC
.,TRBV9,TRBJ2-1,.,CASSSGGYNEQFF,TGTGCCAGCAGCTCAGGGGGGTACAATGAGCAGTTCTTC